One and the same sample provided the 21 T cell receptor beta chains below, sequenced in a study of blood T cells in healthy people across ages. Alongside a J-beta primer mix, a sample-barcoded 5' primer served in a second PCR lasting about 6 to 11 cycles. MiXCR, applied by TCRdb to the 5' RACE reads, yields one record per CDR3 protein. The sample lists hundreds of thousands of distinct CDR3 sequences; about 61% were seen once. Sequenced: blood. These TCRs come from a man aged 40-55 years in good health.

This sequence joins TRBV12-3 or TRBV12-4 and TRBJ2-5, with D hard to call. Trimming shortened V by 4 bases and J by 4 bases, and 10 bases separated the two germline ends. The CDR3 runs to 13 residues. CDR3: CASSCNVGETQYF. Here the CDR3 DNA reads TGTGCCAGCAGTTGCAATGTGGGAGAGACCCAGTACTTC.

CDR3 nucleotide sequence: TGCGCCAGCAGCTTTCAGGGAGCCCAGCATGACTACACCTTC. Protein product: CASSFQGAQHDYTF. The rearrangement joins TRBV5-1 to TRBJ1-2; a weak D match, TRBD1 (5 bases). Germline loops: CDR1 SGHRS, CDR2 YFSETQ. This CDR3 spans 14 amino acids. With 2 bases removed from V and 10 bases from J, the gap between germline ends came to 18 bases.

The gene calls are TRBV15 and TRBJ2-6; no firm D call. The CDR3 contains 18 residues. Per the germline V gene, CDR1 is LNHNV and CDR2 is YYDKDF (reference sequence). V shed 0 bases and J shed 0 bases, with 12 bases lying between them. The CDR3 DNA sequence: TGTGCCACCAGCAGAGATATCCCAGGATCCTCTGGGGCCAACGTCCTGACTTTC. Its translation is CATSRDIPGSSGANVLTF.

The V and J genes are TRBV5-6 and TRBJ1-6; D may be TRBD1 (6 bases). This CDR3 is built from 14 residues. Germline values: CDR1 SGHDT, CDR2 YYEEEE. V dropped 1 base and J dropped 7 bases, with 9 bases sitting between them. CDR3 protein: CASSLWTENSPLHF. CDR3 DNA sequence: TGTGCCAGCAGCTTGTGGACAGAGAATTCACCCCTCCACTTT.

This clonotype was observed once. The V and J genes are TRBV24-1 and TRBJ2-4, with 9 nucleotides matching TRBD1. The end of the DNA fits TRBJ2-7 better, so the J call may be wrong. This CDR3 region has 12 residues. In germline, CDR1 is KGHDR, CDR2 SFDVKD. CDR3 amino acids: CAIGTGSHEQYF. The CDR3 bases are TGTGCCATAGGGACAGGGAGTCACGAGCAGTACTTC.

J is TRBJ2-3 and V is TRBV7-9, with 11 bases identical to TRBD2. This CDR3 region has 16 residues. The germline V gene encodes CDR1 SEHNR and CDR2 FQNEAQ (reference sequence). Unmatched junction bases numbered 7, after V lost 6 bases and J lost 2 bases. The CDR3 nucleotides read TGTGCCAGCAGAAATAGCGGGGGGGTCGTCACAGATACGCAGTATTTT. Protein: CASRNSGGVVTDTQYF.

The CDR3 sequence is CASSSTGEGEEVDTQYF. The CDR3 DNA reads TGTGCCAGCAGTTCCACTGGAGAGGGAGAGGAGGTAGATACGCAGTATTTT. The chain couples TRBV6-2 or TRBV6-3 to TRBJ2-3; D is possibly TRBD2 (5 bases). Germline CDR1 reads MNHEY; CDR2 reads SVGEGT. Trimming left V 4 bases short and J 5 bases short, with 22 bases between. This CDR3 comprises 17 residues.

For this clonotype: At one boundary the junction diverges from the germline segment, which might be a read error. V is TRBV7-9 and J is TRBJ1-6, with D unclear. The CDR3 spans 14 residues. The V gene's germline CDR1 is SEHNR and CDR2 FQNEAQ (reference sequence). CDR3 bases: TGTGCCAGCAGCTTAGTTCTTAGTGATTCACTCCTCCACTTT. It codes for CASSLVLSDSLLHF.

This clonotype has ten or more counts. CDR3 sequence: CASSPPGGETQYF. CDR3 in DNA: TGTGCCAGCAGCCCACCCGGGGGGGAGACCCAGTACTTC. The J gene is TRBJ2-5, the V gene TRBV12-3 or TRBV12-4; 7 bases are a match to TRBD2. The CDR3 has 13 amino acids. V gave up 6 bases and J gave up 5 bases; unmatched junction bases: 6.

This clonotype was detected a few times. The chain recombines TRBV10-3 with TRBJ1-2; D remains unclear. Germline CDR1 ENHRY, CDR2 SYGVKD. Trimming shortened V by 11 bases and J by 4 bases, and 17 bases separated the two germline ends. The CDR3 extends over 13 amino acids. CDR3 coding DNA: TGTGCCTCCGAACCCACCTTAGGCTATGGCTACACCTTC. Amino acid sequence: CASEPTLGYGYTF.

This sequence joins TRBV27 and TRBJ1-5; a weak D match, TRBD1 (5 bases). CDR1 MNHEY and CDR2 SMNVEV come from the germline V gene (reference sequence). This CDR3 is 15 amino acids long. Trimming left V 3 bases short and J 4 bases short, with 13 bases between. CDR3 region: CASSFGALLNQPQHF. CDR3 coding DNA: TGTGCCAGCAGTTTTGGGGCCCTCTTGAATCAGCCCCAGCATTTT.

V gene TRBV27 combines with J gene TRBJ2-3, with 7 bases lining up with TRBD2. After removal of 2 bases from V and 1 base from J, the junction contained 6 bases not matched to a gene. The CDR3 runs to 16 residues. CDR1 and CDR2 (germline): MNHEY, SMNVEV (reference sequence). The CDR3 spells CASSLKGGSRTDTQYF. The DNA for the CDR3 is TGTGCCAGCAGTTTAAAGGGCGGGAGTCGCACAGATACGCAGTATTTT.

Only one count was recorded for this clonotype. The J gene is TRBJ2-4, the V gene TRBV5-1, with TRBD2 as a possible D gene (6 bases). The DNA end is a closer match to TRBJ2-7, so the J assignment may be wrong. Germline V CDR1 and CDR2: SGHRS, YFSETQ. The CDR3 covers 15 residues. For the CDR3, the DNA is TGCGCCAGCAGCTTGGTAGGGAGGACTACCTACGAGCAGTACTTC. It specifies CASSLVGRTTYEQYF.

About this clonotype itself: The germline gene is not matched at one end of the junction; a read error may be the cause. V gene TRBV5-6 combines with J gene TRBJ2-5; possible D gene TRBD1, 6 bases. The tail of the sequence fits TRBJ2-7 better, so the J call may be wrong. This CDR3 has 14 residues. CDR1 and CDR2 from the germline V gene are SGHDT and YYEEEE. In DNA, the CDR3 is TGTGCCGGCAGCTTGCAGGGACACATATACGAGCAGTACTTC. Its translation: CAGSLQGHIYEQYF.

The chain recombines TRBV3-1 with TRBJ2-7, with 11 bases identical to TRBD2. The DNA end is more similar to TRBJ2-5, so the J call may be wrong. CDR3 size: 16 residues. CDR1 is LGHDT, CDR2 YNNKEL, per germline (reference sequence). This chain's CDR3 is CASSAGTSGGRETQYF. The CDR3 DNA reads as TGTGCCAGCAGCGCCGGGACTAGCGGAGGAAGAGAGACCCAGTACTTC.

V gene TRBV20-1 combines with J gene TRBJ2-7, with 8 bases that match TRBD1. CDR1 and CDR2 (germline): DFQATT, SNEGSKA (reference sequence). The V gene end was trimmed by 6 bases and the J gene end by 0 bases; junction bases not matched to a gene: 7. This CDR3 spans 14 amino acids. The CDR3 reads CSAPRQGFSYEQYF. For the CDR3, the DNA is TGCAGTGCCCCAAGACAGGGGTTCTCCTACGAGCAGTACTTC.

The J gene is TRBJ2-4, the V gene TRBV29-1; the match to TRBD1 covers 12 bases. The J call may be in error: the DNA end matches TRBJ2-7 better. Germline V CDR1 and CDR2: SQVTM, ANQGSEA. This CDR3 is built from 14 residues. The CDR3 nucleotides read TGCAGCGTTAAGGGACAGGGGGCTGTGGGCGAGCAGTACTTC. This gives the protein CSVKGQGAVGEQYF.

The rearrangement links TRBV5-1 to TRBJ2-7, with D perhaps given as TRBD1 or TRBD2 (5 bases each). Deletions cut 1 base from V and 0 bases from J, with 11 bases between. The germline gives CDR1 SGHRS, CDR2 YFSETQ. CDR3 size: 15 residues. The CDR3 nucleotides read TGCGCCAGCAGCTTGTCTCCGGGACGCTCCTACGAGCAGTACTTC. Its translation: CASSLSPGRSYEQYF.

This clonotype was detected ten times or more. The V call is TRBV7-8, the J call TRBJ2-5; D is possibly TRBD2 (6 bases). Germline loops: CDR1 SGHVS, CDR2 FQNEAQ. The CDR3 loop spans 17 amino acids. V was trimmed by 5 bases and J by 1 base, leaving 20 bases between them. Here the CDR3 reads CASSQPIGWGLQETQYF. For the CDR3, the DNA is TGTGCCAGCAGCCAACCTATAGGGTGGGGACTCCAAGAGACCCAGTACTTC. Full variable domain (rest looked up from reference TRBV7-8 and TRBJ2-5): GAGVSQSPRYKVAKRGQDVALRCDPISGHVSLFWYQQALGQGPEFLTYFQNEAQLDKSGLPSDRFFAERPEGSVSTLKIQRTQQEDSAVYLCASSQPIGWGLQETQYFGPGTRLLVL.

This chain uses TRBV12-3 or TRBV12-4 with TRBJ1-1, with D possibly matching TRBD1 (5 bases). V was cut by 3 bases and J by 4 bases, with 12 bases left in between. This CDR3 is 14 amino acids long. The CDR3 here is CASSLAGIRTEAFF. The CDR3 DNA reads as TGTGCCAGCAGTTTGGCAGGGATACGCACTGAAGCTTTCTTT.

The chain combines TRBV2 with TRBJ2-3; 8 bases match TRBD2. The CDR3 loop spans 16 amino acids. V lost 5 bases, J lost 5 bases, and 12 bases stayed unmatched. Germline V gene data show CDR1 as SNHLY and CDR2 as FYNNEI. In nucleotides, the CDR3 is TGTGCCAGCAGTTTCCCGACTAGCGCGGGTGGAGATACGCAGTATTTT. As protein: CASSFPTSAGGDTQYF.